This T cell receptor (beta chain) was captured by sequencing in a study of cytomegalovirus exposure and HLA in healthy donors. The PCR employed 60 Vbeta primers together with 13 Jbeta primers. The assay was immunoSEQ multiplex PCR, and TCRdb's table has in-frame clones only and misses some. The sample holds some 80,000 clones, about 79% seen once. Whole-study results and caveats: Later analysis placed DRB1 highest and HLA-C lowest in TCR association rates, which differed by HLA locus. The authors listed 150 to 200 TCR beta chains as cytomegalovirus-associated.

Remarks on this clone: The antigen remains unidentified.

This CDR3 region has 13 residues. V lost 8 bases and J lost 0, with 11 bases in between. Germline loops: CDR1 MNHNS, CDR2 SASEGT. Material: PBMCs. This clonotype originated in a man aged 18 to 29 in good health and CMV-seropositive. The chain has TRBV6-1 and TRBJ2-7; D gene unclear. The CDR3 loop is CASDTRPSYEQYF. CDR3 DNA sequence: TGTGCCAGCGACACACGTCCCTCCTACGAGCAGTACTTC.